Listed here are 15 T cell receptor beta chains from one sample, sequenced in a study of cytomegalovirus exposure and HLA in healthy donors. Primers: 60 Vbeta forward and 13 Jbeta reverse. Produced via immunoSEQ multiplex PCR; TCRdb's table is partial and in-frame only. The profile shows 130,000 or so clones, 82% of them singletons. The sequenced material came from PBMCs. The origin of the receptors is a man between 18 and 35 years old in good health and CMV-seropositive.

The chain joins TRBV30 to TRBJ2-3; weak D call: TRBD2 (6 bases). The CDR3 has 14 amino acids. CDR1 is GTSNPN, CDR2 SVGIG, per germline (reference sequence). V was trimmed by 7 bases and J by 14 bases, leaving 28 bases between them. The CDR3 DNA reads TGTGCCTCAGCCGGGGGTACGGGTTCTAAATGGTGGTATTTT. It is translated as CASAGGTGSKWWYF.

This chain uses TRBV18 with TRBJ1-3, with TRBD1 as a possible D gene (6 bases). Germline CDR1 KGHSH, CDR2 LQKENI. V lost 3 bases, J lost 0 bases, and 12 bases lay in between. CDR3 length equals 16 residues. The DNA for the CDR3 is TGTGCCAGCTCACCGGGCAGGGGAAGCTCTGGAAACACCATATATTTT. This encodes CASSPGRGSSGNTIYF.

This rearrangement joins TRBV9 to TRBJ2-2; D unclear. CDR3 length: 16 residues. Trimming left V 4 bases short and J 4 bases short, with 17 bases between. Germline-derived CDR1 and CDR2 are SGDLS and YYNGEE. The CDR3 DNA reads TGTGCCAGCAGCCTACTTTCCCCCCTTGGCACCGGGGAGCTGTTTTTT. Amino acid sequence: CASSLLSPLGTGELFF.

This clone occurred once. The gene calls are TRBV4-1 and TRBJ2-7, with TRBD1 matching 8 bases. The CDR3 is 15 residues long. Per germline, CDR1 MGHRA and CDR2 YSYEKL. Trimming removed 4 bases from V and 2 bases from J; junction bases left unmatched: 7. CDR3 coding DNA: TGCGCCAGCAGCCCCCGGGACAGGACGACCTACGAGCAGTACTTC. It codes for CASSPRDRTTYEQYF.

This clone turned up a few times. The rearrangement joins TRBV4-1 to TRBJ1-3; D gene uncertain. V gave up 1 base and J gave up 3 bases, with 7 bases separating them. The CDR3 spans 14 residues. The germline V gene encodes CDR1 MGHRA and CDR2 YSYEKL. The CDR3 nucleotides read TGCGCCAGCAGCCAAGCTCGTTTTGGAAACACCATATATTTT. Translating gives CASSQARFGNTIYF.

The chain recombines TRBV6-5 with TRBJ1-4; a weak D match, TRBD1 (6 bases). Germline loops: CDR1 MNHEY, CDR2 SVGAGI. This CDR3 is built from 15 residues. V gave up 0 bases and J gave up 3 bases, with 8 bases separating them. The CDR3: CASSYSGGPNEKLFF. The CDR3 bases are TGTGCCAGCAGTTACTCGGGGGGGCCTAATGAAAAACTGTTTTTT.

The V gene is TRBV29-1, the J gene TRBJ2-7; 10 nucleotides line up with TRBD1. With 8 bases clipped from V and 1 base from J, the junction kept 11 bases outside the gene matches. CDR3 size: 15 residues. The germline V gene has CDR1 SQVTM and CDR2 ANQGSEA. CDR3 DNA sequence: TGCAGCACCCTCTTCCCGGGACAGGGGTCCTACGAGCAGTACTTC. As protein: CSTLFPGQGSYEQYF.

The V call is TRBV9, the J call TRBJ2-1; 13 nucleotides align to TRBD2. The CDR3 has 15 residues. V was pared by 4 bases and J by 6 bases, with 4 bases of the junction left unmatched. Germline values: CDR1 SGDLS, CDR2 YYNGEE. The CDR3 DNA reads as TGTGCCAGCAGCACCACTAGCGGGAGGGCCAATGAGCAGTTCTTC. Encoded protein: CASSTTSGRANEQFF.

The rearrangement joins TRBV9 to TRBJ1-2, with a weak D call TRBD1 (5 bases). This CDR3 has 15 residues. The germline V and J ends were trimmed by 2 bases and 0 bases, with 11 bases remaining between them. Germline V gene sequence: CDR1 SGDLS, CDR2 YYNGEE. The CDR3 nucleotides are TGTGCCAGCAGCGTGGCGACAGACCCTAACTATGGCTACACCTTC. Amino acid sequence: CASSVATDPNYGYTF.

The chain couples TRBV30 to TRBJ2-7; TRBD1 matches 7 bases. The V and J ends lost 3 bases and 7 bases, in that order; junction bases with no gene match: 9. CDR1 is GTSNPN, CDR2 SVGIG, per germline (reference sequence). The CDR3 consists of 13 residues. CDR3 DNA: TGTGCCTGGAGGCAGGGGGTGCTAGGGGAGCAGTACTTC. Its protein is CAWRQGVLGEQYF.

This chain uses TRBV27 with TRBJ2-3; 9 nucleotides agree with TRBD2. This CDR3 has 14 residues. The germline gives CDR1 MNHEY, CDR2 SMNVEV (reference sequence). J gave up 4 bases and V 7 bases, and 6 bases lay outside the gene matches. The CDR3 is CASTNSGSSDTQYF. DNA for the CDR3: TGTGCCAGCACTAATAGCGGGAGCTCAGATACGCAGTATTTT.

The J gene is TRBJ2-1, the V gene TRBV29-1, with 11 bases matching TRBD1. After removal of 7 bases from V and 4 bases from J, the junction contained 6 bases not matched to a gene. In germline, CDR1 is SQVTM, CDR2 ANQGSEA. CDR3 length: 14 residues. The CDR3 spells CSASGTGGYNEQFF. The CDR3 bases are TGCAGCGCCTCAGGGACAGGGGGTTACAATGAGCAGTTCTTC.

In its sample, this clone was seen once. The V gene is TRBV14, the J gene TRBJ2-7; no reliable D call. The V end lost 4 bases, the J end lost 4 bases, and 14 bases lay between the germline ends. Germline V gene lookup returns CDR1 SGHDN and CDR2 FVKESK. CDR3 length: 14 amino acids. CDR3 bases: TGTGCCAGCAGCCCAAACTCCGTCCCTTACGAGCAGTACTTC. It translates to CASSPNSVPYEQYF.

V is TRBV27 and J is TRBJ2-3; maybe TRBD2 (6 bases). CDR1 and CDR2 (germline): MNHEY, SMNVEV (reference sequence). The CDR3 sequence is 14 residues long. The V end lost 2 bases, the J end lost 4 bases, and 10 bases lay between the germline ends. The CDR3 region has the DNA TGTGCCAGCAGTTTACCGGGACTCTCAGATACGCAGTATTTT. Translation gives CASSLPGLSDTQYF.

V usage is TRBV2 and J usage is TRBJ2-1, with TRBD2 identical over 11 bases. With V trimmed by 2 bases and J by 4 bases, 1 base remained unmatched. This CDR3 region has 15 residues. Per the germline V gene, CDR1 is SNHLY and CDR2 is FYNNEI. The CDR3: CASSETSGRYNEQFF. The DNA of the CDR3 is TGTGCCAGCAGTGAAACTAGCGGGAGATACAATGAGCAGTTCTTC.